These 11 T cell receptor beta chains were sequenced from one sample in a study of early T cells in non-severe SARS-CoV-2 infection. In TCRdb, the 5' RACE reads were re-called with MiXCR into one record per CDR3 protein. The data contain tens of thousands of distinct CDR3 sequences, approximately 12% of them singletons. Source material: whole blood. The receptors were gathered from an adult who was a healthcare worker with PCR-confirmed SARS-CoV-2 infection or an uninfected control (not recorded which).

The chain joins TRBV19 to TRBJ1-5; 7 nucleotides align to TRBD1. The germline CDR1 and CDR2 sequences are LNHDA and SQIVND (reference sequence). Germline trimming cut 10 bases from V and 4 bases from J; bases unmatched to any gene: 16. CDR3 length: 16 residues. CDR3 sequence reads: CAKPTGHWGFNQPQHF. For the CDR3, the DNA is TGTGCCAAGCCGACAGGGCACTGGGGTTTTAATCAGCCCCAGCATTTT.

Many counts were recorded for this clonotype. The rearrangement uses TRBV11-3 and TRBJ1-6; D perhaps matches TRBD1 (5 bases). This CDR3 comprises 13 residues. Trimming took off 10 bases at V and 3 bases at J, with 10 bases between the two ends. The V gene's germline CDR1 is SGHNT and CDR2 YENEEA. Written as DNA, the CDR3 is TGTGCCACTCAGGGACTCTATAATTCACCCCTCCACTTT. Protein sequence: CATQGLYNSPLHF.

The CDR3 here is CAWMTQGGTEAFF. The CDR3 nucleotides read TGTGCCTGGATGACACAGGGGGGCACTGAAGCTTTCTTT. This chain joins TRBV30 and TRBJ1-1; 8 bases fit TRBD1. The CDR3 runs to 13 residues. Germline-derived CDR1 and CDR2 are GTSNPN and SVGIG (reference sequence). The V gene end was trimmed by 4 bases and the J gene end by 4 bases; junction bases not matched to a gene: 5.

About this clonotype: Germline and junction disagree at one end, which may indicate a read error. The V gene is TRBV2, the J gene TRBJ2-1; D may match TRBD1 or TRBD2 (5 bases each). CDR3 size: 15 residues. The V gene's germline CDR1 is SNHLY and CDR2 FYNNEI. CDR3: CASSAGLASDNEQFF. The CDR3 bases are TGTGCCAGCAGTGCGGGGCTAGCCTCCGACAATGAGCAGTTCTTC.

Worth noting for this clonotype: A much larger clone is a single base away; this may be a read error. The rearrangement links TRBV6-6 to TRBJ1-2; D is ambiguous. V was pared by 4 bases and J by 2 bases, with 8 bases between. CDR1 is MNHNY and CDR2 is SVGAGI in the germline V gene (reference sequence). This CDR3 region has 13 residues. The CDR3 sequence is CASSWEENYGYTF. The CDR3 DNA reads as TGTGCCAGCAGTTGGGAGGAGAACTATGGCTACACCTTC.

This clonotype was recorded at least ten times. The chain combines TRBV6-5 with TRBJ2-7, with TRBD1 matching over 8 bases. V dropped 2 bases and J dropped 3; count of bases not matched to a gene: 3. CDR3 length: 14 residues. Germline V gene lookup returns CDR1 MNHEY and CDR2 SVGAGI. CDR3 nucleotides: TGTGCCAGCAGTTACCGGACAGGGTTCTACGAGCAGTACTTC. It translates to CASSYRTGFYEQYF.

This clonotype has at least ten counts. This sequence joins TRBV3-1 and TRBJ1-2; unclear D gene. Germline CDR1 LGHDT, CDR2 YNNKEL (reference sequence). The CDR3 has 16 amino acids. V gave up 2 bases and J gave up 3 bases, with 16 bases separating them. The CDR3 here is CASSQIRGSGDYGYTF. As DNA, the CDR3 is TGTGCCAGCAGCCAAATCCGGGGATCTGGAGACTATGGCTACACCTTC.

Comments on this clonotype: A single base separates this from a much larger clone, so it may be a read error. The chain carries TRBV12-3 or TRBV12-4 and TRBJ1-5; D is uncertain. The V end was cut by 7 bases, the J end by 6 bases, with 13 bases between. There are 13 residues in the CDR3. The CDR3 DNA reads TGTGCCAGCACTACTTTGACATGTCAGCCCCAGCATTTT. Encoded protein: CASTTLTCQPQHF.

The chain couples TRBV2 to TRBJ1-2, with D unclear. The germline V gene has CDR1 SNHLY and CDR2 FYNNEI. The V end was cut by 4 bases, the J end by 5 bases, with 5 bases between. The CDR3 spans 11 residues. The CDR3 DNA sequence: TGTGCCAGCAGTGCCCGGTATGGCTACACCTTC. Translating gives CASSARYGYTF.

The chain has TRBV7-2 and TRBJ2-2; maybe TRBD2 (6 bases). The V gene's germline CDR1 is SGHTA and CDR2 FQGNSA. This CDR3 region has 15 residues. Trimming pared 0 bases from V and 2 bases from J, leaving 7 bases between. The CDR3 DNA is TGTGCCAGCAGCTTAGCGGGGACTAACACCGGGGAGCTGTTTTTT. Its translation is CASSLAGTNTGELFF.

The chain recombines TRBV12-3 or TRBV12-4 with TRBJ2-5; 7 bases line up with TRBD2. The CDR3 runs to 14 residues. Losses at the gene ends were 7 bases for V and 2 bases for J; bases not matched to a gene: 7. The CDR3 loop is CASTLYGGQETQYF. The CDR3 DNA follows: TGTGCCAGCACCTTATACGGGGGGCAAGAGACCCAGTACTTC.